Shown below are 15 T cell receptor beta chains from a single sample sequenced in a study of blood T cells in healthy people across ages. A second PCR, run for roughly 7 to 11 cycles, used a sample-barcoded 5' primer plus a J-beta primer mix. TCRdb fed the 5' RACE reads into MiXCR, producing one record per CDR3 protein. The sample consists of over 600,000 distinct CDR3 sequences, roughly 43% of them appearing once. The specimen sequenced was blood. The receptors originated from a man older than 75 in good health.

The chain links TRBV7-2 to TRBJ2-5; 10 nucleotides match TRBD2. After removal of 2 bases from V and 11 bases from J, the junction contained 11 bases not matched to a gene. CDR3 size: 15 residues. Germline assignment: CDR1 SGHTA and CDR2 FQGNSA. The CDR3 loop is CASSLTSGGAYEQYF. Written as DNA, the CDR3 is TGTGCCAGCAGCTTAACGAGCGGGGGGGCCTATGAGCAGTACTTC.

This clonotype was detected a few times. The chain has TRBV6-5 and TRBJ1-4; TRBD1 is a possible D gene (6 bases). This CDR3 has 14 residues. V lost 2 bases and J lost 4, with 8 bases in between. Looked up from germline, CDR1 is MNHEY and CDR2 is SVGAGI. CDR3 in amino acids: CASSYRQVNEKLFF. CDR3 sequence (DNA): TGTGCCAGCAGTTACAGACAGGTTAATGAAAAACTGTTTTTT.

The J gene is TRBJ2-1, the V gene TRBV9, with TRBD1 matching over 7 bases. V lost 4 bases and J lost 6; bases outside the gene matches: 10. The length of the CDR3 is 15 residues. Germline V CDR1 and CDR2: SGDLS, YYNGEE. The CDR3 loop is CASSNTDRARNEQFF. In DNA form, the CDR3 reads TGTGCCAGCAGCAATACTGACAGGGCCCGCAATGAGCAGTTCTTC. Together with reference TRBV9 and TRBJ2-1, the CDR3 gives the full variable domain: DSGVTQTPKHLITATGQRVTLRCSPRSGDLSVYWYQQSLDQGLQFLIQYYNGEERAKGNILERFSAQQFPDLHSELNLSSLELGDSALYFCASSNTDRARNEQFFGPGTRLTVL.

In regard to this clonotype: Its ends do not fully match the called genes, so a read error is possible. The chain uses TRBV25-1 and TRBJ2-4; either TRBD1 or TRBD2 may supply D (5 bases each). The J call may be wrong; the DNA end is better matched by TRBJ2-5. Germline V gives CDR1 MGHDK, CDR2 SYGVNS. The CDR3 runs 15 residues. CDR3 region: CAGSGGGRARETQYF. CDR3 coding DNA: TGTGCCGGCAGTGGGGGTGGCAGGGCGAGAGAGACCCAGTACTTC.

With regard to this clonotype: One base away lies a much larger clone, so this may be a sequencing read error. This chain uses TRBV4-2 with TRBJ1-4, with 8 bases lining up with TRBD1. V lost 0 bases, J lost 7 bases, and 7 bases stayed unmatched. The CDR3 covers 16 residues. Per germline, CDR1 LGHNA and CDR2 YNFKEQ. The CDR3 loop reads CASSQDGTGKGEKLFF. DNA of the CDR3: TGTGCCAGCAGCCAAGATGGGACAGGCAAAGGTGAAAAACTGTTTTTT.

V and J are TRBV9 and TRBJ2-3; D gene unclear. V was shortened by 3 bases and J by 7 bases, with 12 bases between the two germline ends. Looked up from germline, CDR1 is SGDLS and CDR2 is YYNGEE. The CDR3 covers 13 residues. In DNA form, the CDR3 reads TGTGCCAGCAGCGCGCCCGACCACAATACGCAGTATTTT. Translating it yields CASSAPDHNTQYF.

The genes are TRBV7-2 and TRBJ2-1; TRBD1 matches 9 bases. The germline gives CDR1 SGHTA, CDR2 FQGNSA. With V trimmed by 5 bases and J by 7 bases, 12 bases remained unmatched. This CDR3 contains 16 residues. The DNA of the CDR3 is TGTGCCAGCAGCCCAGCACGGACAGGGGATTGGAATGAGCAGTTCTTC. Residues: CASSPARTGDWNEQFF. The full variable domain, its missing parts supplied by reference TRBV7-2 and TRBJ2-1, is GAGVSQSPSNKVTEKGKDVELRCDPISGHTALYWYRQSLGQGLEFLIYFQGNSAPDKSGLPSDRFSAERTGGSVSTLTIQRTQQEDSAVYLCASSPARTGDWNEQFFGPGTRLTVL.

The rearrangement links TRBV20-1 to TRBJ2-3; the D gene is possibly TRBD1 (5 bases). The germline V gene encodes CDR1 DFQATT and CDR2 SNEGSKA (reference sequence). V shed 3 bases and J shed 1 base, with 11 bases lying between them. The CDR3 has 14 amino acids. This chain's CDR3 is CSASTGVGTDTQYF. CDR3 DNA sequence: TGCAGTGCTAGTACAGGTGTGGGCACAGATACGCAGTATTTT.

The chain recombines TRBV29-1 with TRBJ1-2; D not resolved. Germline-derived CDR1 and CDR2 are SQVTM and ANQGSEA. The CDR3 contains 16 residues. V lost 5 bases and J lost 7, with 26 bases in between. The CDR3: CSVSSMSVRDSTGYTF. Written as DNA, the CDR3 is TGCAGCGTTTCATCAATGTCCGTCCGGGATTCAACTGGCTACACCTTC. Filled out from reference TRBV29-1 and TRBJ1-2, the complete variable domain reads SAVISQKPSRDICQRGTSLTIQCQVDSQVTMMFWYRQQPGQSLTLIATANQGSEATYESGFVIDKFPISRPNLTFSTLTVSNMSPEDSSIYLCSVSSMSVRDSTGYTFGSGTRLTVV.

This clonotype was seen a handful of times. This sequence joins TRBV20-1 and TRBJ2-4; a weak D match, TRBD2 (6 bases). This CDR3 has 15 residues. Trimming removed 2 bases from V and 2 bases from J, with 13 bases in between. Per the germline V gene, CDR1 is DFQATT and CDR2 is SNEGSKA (reference sequence). The CDR3 DNA reads as TGCAGTGCTAGACTAAACGGGGGACCCAAAAACATTCAGTACTTC. Translated: CSARLNGGPKNIQYF.

In regard to this clonotype: Just one base apart from a much larger clone, this may be a read error. This chain connects TRBV7-2 to TRBJ1-6, with a tentative D call TRBD1 (6 bases). The CDR3 length is 16 residues. CDR1 is SGHTA, CDR2 FQGNSA, per germline. The CDR3 bases are TGTGCCAGCAGCTTAGTCACGACAGGTCAAGATTCACCCCCCCACTTT. It codes for CASSLVTTGQDSPPHF.

This clonotype occurred many times. The chain has TRBV29-1 and TRBJ2-1, with 13 bases lining up with TRBD2. The germline CDR1 and CDR2 sequences are SQVTM and ANQGSEA. The junction had 7 bases not matched to a gene; V was cut back by 6 bases and J by 8 bases. CDR3 length: 14 amino acids. DNA for the CDR3: TGCAGCGTGAAACTAGCGGGAGGGCCGGATGAGCAGTTCTTC. This translates into CSVKLAGGPDEQFF.

This clonotype appeared a few times. The J gene is TRBJ1-2, the V gene TRBV27; D gene ambiguous. Germline CDR1 and CDR2: MNHEY and SMNVEV (reference sequence). The CDR3 is made up of 13 amino acids. V dropped 5 bases and J dropped 7 bases, with 14 bases sitting between them. Written as DNA, the CDR3 is TGTGCCAGCAGTCCTCAAGGGTTGGGTGGCTACACCTTC. Its translation is CASSPQGLGGYTF.

The chain has TRBV6-1 and TRBJ2-7; 8 nucleotides match TRBD1. Germline CDR1 reads MNHNS; CDR2 reads SASEGT. The CDR3 totals 12 residues. The junction had 6 bases not matched to a gene; V was cut back by 7 bases and J by 7 bases. The CDR3 is CASNWDRLEQYF. CDR3 in DNA: TGTGCCAGCAATTGGGACAGGTTGGAGCAGTACTTC.

This clonotype was seen many times. The genes are TRBV7-2 and TRBJ2-4; the match to TRBD1 covers 8 bases. This CDR3 has 11 residues. With V trimmed by 3 bases and J by 13 bases, 2 bases remained unmatched. Germline V gene data show CDR1 as SGHTA and CDR2 as FQGNSA. The DNA for the CDR3 is TGTGCCAGCAGCTTGACAGGGGAGCAGTACTTC. Residues: CASSLTGEQYF. Together with reference TRBV7-2 and TRBJ2-4, the CDR3 gives the full variable domain: GAGVSQSPSNKVTEKGKDVELRCDPISGHTALYWYRQSLGQGLEFLIYFQGNSAPDKSGLPSDRFSAERTGGSVSTLTIQRTQQEDSAVYLCASSLTGEQYFGAGTRLSVL.